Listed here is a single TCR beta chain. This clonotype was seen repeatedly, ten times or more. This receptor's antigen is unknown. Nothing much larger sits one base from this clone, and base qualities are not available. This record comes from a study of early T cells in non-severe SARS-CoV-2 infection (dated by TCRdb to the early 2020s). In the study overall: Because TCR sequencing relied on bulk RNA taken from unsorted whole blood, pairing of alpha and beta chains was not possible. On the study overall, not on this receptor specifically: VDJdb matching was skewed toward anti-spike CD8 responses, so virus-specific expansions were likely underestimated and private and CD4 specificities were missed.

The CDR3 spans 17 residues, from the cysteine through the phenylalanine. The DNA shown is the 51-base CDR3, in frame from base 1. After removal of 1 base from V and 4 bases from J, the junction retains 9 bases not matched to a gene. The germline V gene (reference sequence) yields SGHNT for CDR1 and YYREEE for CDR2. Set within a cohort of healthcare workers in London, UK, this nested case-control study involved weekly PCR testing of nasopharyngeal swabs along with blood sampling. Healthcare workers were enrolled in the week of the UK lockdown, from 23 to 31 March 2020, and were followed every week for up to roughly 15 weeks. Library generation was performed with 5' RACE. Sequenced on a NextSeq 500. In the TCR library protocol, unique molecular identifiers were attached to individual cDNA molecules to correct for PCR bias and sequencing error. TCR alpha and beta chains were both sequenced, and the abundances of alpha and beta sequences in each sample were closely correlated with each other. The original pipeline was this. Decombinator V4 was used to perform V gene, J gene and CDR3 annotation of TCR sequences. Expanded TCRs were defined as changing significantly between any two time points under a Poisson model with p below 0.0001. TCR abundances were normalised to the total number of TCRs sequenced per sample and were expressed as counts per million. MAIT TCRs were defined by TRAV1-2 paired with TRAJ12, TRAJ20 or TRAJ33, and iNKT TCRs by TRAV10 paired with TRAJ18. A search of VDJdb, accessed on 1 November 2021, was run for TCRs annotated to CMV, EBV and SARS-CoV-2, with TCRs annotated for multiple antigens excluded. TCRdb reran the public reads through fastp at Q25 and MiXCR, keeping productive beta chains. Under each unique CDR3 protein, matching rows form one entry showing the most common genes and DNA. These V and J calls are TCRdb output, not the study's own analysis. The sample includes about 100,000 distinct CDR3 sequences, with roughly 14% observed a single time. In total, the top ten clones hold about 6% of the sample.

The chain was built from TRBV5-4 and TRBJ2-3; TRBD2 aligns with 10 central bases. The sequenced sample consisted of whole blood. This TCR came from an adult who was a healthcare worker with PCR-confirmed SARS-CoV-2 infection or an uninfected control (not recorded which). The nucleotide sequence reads TGTGCCAGCAGCTTGCCCCCGCTAGCGGGAGTGTCAGATACGCAGTATTTT. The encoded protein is CASSLPPLAGVSDTQYF.